This TCR beta chain was captured in a study of CD8+CD57+ T cells in acquired aplastic anemia. Study background: Mean yield of DNA from sorted CD4+ and CD8+ cells was roughly 3.2 ug.

The authors sequenced patients whose flow cytometry had shown CD8+CD57+ cell expansion. Genomic DNA was employed as the template in profiling TCR beta VDJ and CDR3. TCRdb analysed the reads with MiXCR anew, one entry per CDR3 protein. The repertoire holds 180,000 or so distinct CDR3 sequences, with about 60% as singletons. The sequenced sample was sorted CD4+, CD8+, or CD8+CD57+ T cells (not recorded which) from PBMCs. The TCR was taken from a human donor with aplastic anemia.

The CDR3 nucleotides are TGTGCCAGCAGCTCGGACAGGGGTTTTTATGGCTACACCTTC. Protein: CASSSDRGFYGYTF. The V call is TRBV7-3, the J call TRBJ1-2, with 9 bases aligning to TRBD1. This CDR3 comprises 14 residues. CDR1 SGHTA and CDR2 FQGTGA come from the germline V gene. After removal of 4 bases from V and 5 bases from J, the junction contained 5 bases not matched to a gene.